This TCR beta chain was recovered during a study of CD8+ T cells in alopecia areata. For the study at large: Those patients who were treated received oral tofacitinib, which was given at 5 to 10 mg twice daily for moderate-to-severe alopecia areata. General study points: Clarity of TCR sharing across patients fell short of that in mice, possibly HLA-related. Affected scalp, especially in alopecia totalis/universalis, had a higher clonality than normal scalp did.

Extraction of RNA preceded its reverse transcription into cDNA, which served as the sequencing template. Some clones are missing from TCRdb's copy, which holds only in-frame ones; the method was immunoSEQ multiplex PCR. This table holds 250,000 to 300,000 clones, 55% to 75% found once. Treatment here: oral pan-JAK inhibitor, 5-10 mg twice daily. Samples from alopecia areata patients were lesional scalp punch biopsies and peripheral blood. About this clone: The antigen remains undetermined. Different DNA sequences within this sample yield the same CDR3.

Germline V gives CDR1 GTSNPN, CDR2 SVGIG (reference sequence). Trimming cost V 0 bases and J 5 bases, with 8 bases left between them. This CDR3 region has 13 residues. Sample: CD4+ T cells sorted from blood, taken at week 24, from a patient treated with tofacitinib. The sequence derives from a human donor with alopecia areata. The chain joins TRBV30 to TRBJ1-5; possibly TRBD1 for D (5 bases). CDR3 region: CAWSVRGDQPQHF. CDR3 in DNA: TGTGCCTGGAGTGTAAGGGGAGATCAGCCCCAGCATTTT.